These T cell receptor beta chains were read from a single sample in a study of shared clonotypes between healthy human individuals. TCRdb's copy holds only in-frame clones and misses some; the assay was immunoSEQ multiplex PCR. The sample includes about 2.2 million clones, 93% of them seen just once. Sequences were obtained from naive CD8+ T cells from PBMCs. Receptor source: a man between 18 and 29 years old in good health. Some clones in this sample may be carry-over from other donors' samples. Each CDR3 is given with its conserved first and last residue. D genes are given only for firm matches. Clone size is given for some rows only: seen once, a few or many times, or a class if the clone is expanded.

abundance	d_gene	v_gene	j_gene	CDR3aa	CDR3nt
once	TRBD2	TRBV7-9	TRBJ2-7	CASSPRGDGYSSYEQYF	TGTGCCAGCAGCCCTCGGGGGGACGGGTATAGCTCCTACGAGCAGTACTTC
-	-	TRBV6-5	TRBJ2-2	CASRVSPSTGELFF	TGTGCCAGCAGGGTCAGCCCATCGACCGGGGAGCTGTTTTTT
-	-	TRBV7-9	TRBJ1-1	CASPSSGPEAFF	TGTGCCAGCCCCTCATCGGGCCCTGAAGCTTTCTTT
-	TRBD2	TRBV15	TRBJ2-7	CATSRGGGEQYF	TGTGCCACCAGCAGAGGGGGGGGTGAGCAGTACTTC
-	TRBD2	TRBV6-4	TRBJ2-1	CASSRGLANEQFF	TGTGCCAGCAGTCGGGGACTAGCTAATGAGCAGTTCTTC
-	-	TRBV29-1	TRBJ2-3	CSVVRREWSDTQYF	TGCAGCGTTGTGCGGCGGGAATGGTCGGATACGCAGTATTTT
-	TRBD1	TRBV7-9	TRBJ1-5	CASSLEGQGINQPQHF	TGTGCCAGCAGCTTAGAGGGACAGGGAATCAATCAGCCCCAGCATTTT
once	-	TRBV14	TRBJ2-7	CASSLLTYEQYF	TGTGCCAGCAGCCTCCTGACCTACGAGCAGTACTTC
-	-	TRBV7-8	TRBJ1-5	CASSLGGGGGQPQHF	TGTGCCAGCAGCTTAGGAGGAGGGGGGGGTCAGCCCCAGCATTTT
-	-	TRBV6-5	TRBJ2-2	CASSYSGGGLGELFF	TGTGCCAGCAGTTACTCTGGAGGTGGCTTAGGGGAGCTGTTTTTT
-	TRBD1	TRBV9	TRBJ2-1	CASSVATGQTDNEQFF	TGTGCCAGCAGCGTAGCTACGGGACAGACCGACAATGAGCAGTTCTTC
-	-	TRBV2	TRBJ1-1	CASSDPAGMNTEAFF	TGTGCCAGCAGTGACCCCGCAGGCATGAACACTGAAGCTTTCTTT
once	TRBD1	TRBV4-3	TRBJ1-1	CASSQVDRVNTEAFF	TGCGCCAGCAGCCAAGTTGACAGGGTGAACACTGAAGCTTTCTTT
-	-	TRBV28	TRBJ1-2	CASSLYPDNYGYTF	TGTGCCAGCAGTTTATATCCAGATAACTATGGCTACACCTTC
-	-	TRBV19	TRBJ2-7	CASSMTGSYEQYF	TGTGCCAGTAGTATGACCGGGTCCTACGAGCAGTACTTC
-	-	TRBV5-1	TRBJ2-5	CASSLVGTQETQYF	TGCGCCAGCAGCTTGGTCGGGACCCAAGAGACCCAGTACTTC
-	-	TRBV5-6	TRBJ2-7	CASSSRDGPYEQYF	TGTGCCAGCAGCTCCCGGGACGGACCCTACGAGCAGTACTTC
-	TRBD1	TRBV7-9	TRBJ1-5	CARSSQGEDYSNQPQHF	TGTGCCAGATCCAGCCAGGGGGAGGACTATAGCAATCAGCCCCAGCATTTT
-	-	TRBV29-1	TRBJ1-1	CSVVASNTEAFF	TGCAGCGTTGTGGCCAGCAACACTGAAGCTTTCTTT
-	-	TRBV4-1	TRBJ1-2	CASSQVNGPGLYGYTF	TGCGCCAGCAGCCAAGTAAACGGCCCGGGGCTATATGGCTACACCTTC
-	TRBD1	TRBV5-1	TRBJ1-1	CASSLVQGYLMGTEAFF	TGCGCCAGCAGCTTGGTACAGGGGTATCTGATGGGCACTGAAGCTTTCTTT
-	-	TRBV6-4	TRBJ1-1	CASSEWQNTEAFF	TGTGCCAGCAGTGAGTGGCAGAACACTGAAGCTTTCTTT
-	-	TRBV5-6	TRBJ2-7	CASSVLGGYSYEQYF	TGTGCCAGCAGCGTTCTCGGCGGCTACTCCTACGAGCAGTACTTC
-	TRBD2	TRBV12-5	TRBJ2-2	CASAFFALADYTGELFF	TGTGCTAGTGCCTTTTTTGCACTAGCGGACTACACCGGGGAGCTGTTTTTT
once	TRBD1	TRBV28	TRBJ1-1	CASSWDRGGVTEAFF	TGTGCCAGCAGTTGGGACAGGGGAGGGGTCACTGAAGCTTTCTTT
-	-	TRBV2	TRBJ2-7	CASSEKAASYEQYF	TGTGCCAGCAGTGAGAAGGCAGCCTCCTACGAGCAGTACTTC
-	-	TRBV11-3	TRBJ2-2	CASRGARTGELFF	TGTGCCAGCAGAGGAGCGAGAACCGGGGAGCTGTTTTTT
-	TRBD2	TRBV4-2	TRBJ2-7	CASSFSGTIYEQYF	TGTGCCAGCAGCTTTAGCGGGACGATCTACGAGCAGTACTTC
-	-	TRBV28	TRBJ2-5	CASQPPGVRGETQYF	TGTGCCAGCCAACCCCCTGGGGTACGGGGAGAGACCCAGTACTTC
-	TRBD1	TRBV2	TRBJ2-1	CATAGTGFNEQFF	TGTGCCACCGCCGGGACAGGGTTCAATGAGCAGTTCTTC
once	-	TRBV9	TRBJ2-7	CASSVGAADPYEQYF	TGTGCCAGCAGCGTAGGGGCCGCGGACCCCTACGAGCAGTACTTC
-	-	TRBV6-1	TRBJ2-2	CASRAPNTGELFF	TGTGCCAGCAGAGCCCCGAACACCGGGGAGCTGTTTTTT
-	-	TRBV9	TRBJ2-2	CASSVASGGPGTGELFF	TGTGCCAGCAGCGTAGCGAGTGGCGGGCCGGGGACCGGGGAGCTGTTTTTT
-	-	TRBV27	TRBJ2-7	CASSLSSSGREQYF	TGTGCCAGCAGTTTATCGTCGTCGGGGCGCGAGCAGTACTTC
-	TRBD2	TRBV5-1	TRBJ2-3	CASSFGLAEFTDTQYF	TGCGCCAGCAGCTTCGGACTAGCAGAGTTCACAGATACGCAGTATTTT
-	-	TRBV9	TRBJ2-1	CASSVDFYLSYNEQFF	TGTGCCAGCAGCGTAGATTTCTATCTCTCCTACAATGAGCAGTTCTTC
-	TRBD1	TRBV7-8	TRBJ1-4	CASSLGQANEKLFF	TGTGCCAGCAGTCTTGGACAGGCTAATGAAAAACTGTTTTTT
-	-	TRBV5-1	TRBJ2-7	CASSLASPLFYEQYF	TGCGCCAGCAGCTTGGCCTCACCGCTCTTCTACGAGCAGTACTTC
-	TRBD1	TRBV2	TRBJ2-1	CASSEVGAGGADEQFF	TGTGCCAGCAGTGAAGTGGGGGCAGGGGGAGCGGATGAGCAGTTCTTC
-	TRBD2	TRBV6-6	TRBJ2-7	CASSYGTSGAEQYF	TGTGCCAGCAGTTACGGGACTAGCGGGGCCGAGCAGTACTTC
-	TRBD2	TRBV14	TRBJ2-3	CASRPSGRSTDTQYF	TGTGCCAGCAGGCCTAGCGGGAGAAGCACAGATACGCAGTATTTT
-	-	TRBV28	TRBJ1-6	CASSSPTAGENNSPLHF	TGTGCCAGCAGTTCCCCGACGGCAGGGGAGAATAATTCACCCCTCCACTTT
-	-	TRBV27	TRBJ1-2	CASSSRIWPYGYTF	TGTGCCAGCAGTTCCCGTATATGGCCCTATGGCTACACCTTC